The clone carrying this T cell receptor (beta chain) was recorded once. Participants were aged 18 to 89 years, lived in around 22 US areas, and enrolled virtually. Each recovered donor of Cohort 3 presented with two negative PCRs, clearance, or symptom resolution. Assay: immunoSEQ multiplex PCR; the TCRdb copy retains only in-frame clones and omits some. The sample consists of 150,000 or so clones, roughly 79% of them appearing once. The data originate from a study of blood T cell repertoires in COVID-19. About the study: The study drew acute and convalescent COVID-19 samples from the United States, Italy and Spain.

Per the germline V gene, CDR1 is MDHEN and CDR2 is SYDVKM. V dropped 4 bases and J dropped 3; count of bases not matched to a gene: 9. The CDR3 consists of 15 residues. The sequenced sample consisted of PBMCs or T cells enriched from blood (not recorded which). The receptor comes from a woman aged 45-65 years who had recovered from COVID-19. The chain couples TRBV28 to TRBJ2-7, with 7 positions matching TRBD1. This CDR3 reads CASSYTGTAIYEQYF. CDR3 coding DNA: TGTGCCAGCAGTTACACCGGGACAGCTATCTACGAGCAGTACTTC.